Listed here are 20 T cell receptor beta chains from one sample, sequenced in a study of T-cell reconstitution after alpha-beta-depleted transplantation in children. The TCRbeta library incorporated unique molecular identifiers. MiXCR, applied by TCRdb to the PCR reads, yields one record per CDR3 protein. The table includes about 980,000 distinct CDR3 sequences, less than 30% detected once. The sequencing here drew on PBMCs, mostly from graft donor cells, taken 360 days after TCRalphabeta/CD19-depleted stem cell transplant. These TCRs come from a boy less than two years old who had a stem cell transplant for SCID, so the T cells may come from the graft donor.

The chain couples TRBV20-1 to TRBJ2-1, with D perhaps TRBD2 (7 bases). The CDR3 totals 13 residues. Germline V CDR1 and CDR2: DFQATT, SNEGSKA (reference sequence). The V end was cut by 3 bases, the J end by 5 bases, with 11 bases between. The CDR3 DNA reads as TGCAGTGCTAGCGGGGGGCTAGACAATGAGCAGTTCTTC. Its protein product is CSASGGLDNEQFF.

This clonotype was seen more than once but under ten times. The rearrangement links TRBV7-2 to TRBJ2-3; TRBD2 aligns across 8 bases. Germline V gives CDR1 SGHTA, CDR2 FQGNSA. The V and J ends lost 4 bases and 8 bases, in that order; junction bases with no gene match: 5. The CDR3 has 13 residues. DNA of the CDR3: TGTGCCAGCAGCTACGGTCGGGGGGGTACGCAGTATTTT. This encodes CASSYGRGGTQYF.

This clonotype occurred a few times. The V call is TRBV10-3, the J call TRBJ2-7; D gene unclear. Trimming stripped 6 bases from V and 2 bases from J, with 8 bases between. Germline V lookup: CDR1 ENHRY, CDR2 SYGVKD. This CDR3 has 12 residues. The CDR3 loop reads CAISDDTYEQYF. The CDR3 region has the DNA TGTGCCATCAGCGACGACACCTACGAGCAGTACTTC.

The chain uses TRBV7-9 and TRBJ2-2; D call uncertain. Germline V gives CDR1 SEHNR, CDR2 FQNEAQ (reference sequence). This CDR3 is built from 17 residues. Trimming pared 5 bases from V and 0 bases from J, leaving 16 bases between. DNA for the CDR3: TGTGCCAGCAGCCCAGGTACCCGCATTTCGAACACCGGGGAGCTGTTTTTT. Amino acid sequence: CASSPGTRISNTGELFF. Looking up the rest from reference TRBV7-9 and TRBJ2-2 gives the full variable domain: DTGVSQNPRHKITKRGQNVTFRCDPISEHNRLYWYRQTLGQGPEFLTYFQNEAQLEKSRLLSDRFSAERPKGSFSTLEIQRTEQGDSAMYLCASSPGTRISNTGELFFGEGSRLTVL.

The CDR3 sequence is CASTPDREENIQYF. CDR3 nucleotide sequence: TGTGCCAGCACCCCGGACAGGGAGGAAAACATTCAGTACTTC. The chain recombines TRBV6-2 or TRBV6-3 with TRBJ2-4; TRBD1 aligns across 8 bases. The CDR3 covers 14 residues. The trim removed 7 bases at V and 5 bases at J, leaving 7 bases unmatched. Germline lookup yields CDR1 MNHEY and CDR2 SVGEGT.

Concerning this clonotype itself: A much larger clone lies a single base off, so this may be a read error. The CDR3: CASSPGTSAYEQYF. The CDR3 DNA sequence: TGTGCCAGCAGCCCGGGGACTAGCGCCTACGAGCAGTACTTC. The chain employs TRBV5-6 and TRBJ2-7; 10 bases are a match to TRBD2. V shed 4 bases, J shed 2 bases, and the junction held 3 bases outside the gene matches. There are 14 residues in the CDR3. Germline assignment: CDR1 SGHDT and CDR2 YYEEEE. The complete variable domain, with remaining parts taken from reference TRBV5-6 and TRBJ2-7, reads DAGVTQSPTHLIKTRGQQVTLRCSPKSGHDTVSWYQQALGQGPQFIFQYYEEEERQRGNFPDRFSGHQFPNYSSELNVNALLLGDSALYLCASSPGTSAYEQYFGPGTRLTVT.

This clonotype was seen only a few times. The chain carries TRBV29-1 and TRBJ2-5; the match to TRBD1 covers 7 bases. The J segment lost 4 bases and the V segment lost 1 base, leaving 3 bases of the junction unmatched. Looked up from germline, CDR1 is SQVTM and CDR2 is ANQGSEA. The CDR3 is 13 residues long. CDR3 loop: CSVEGTGTETQYF. The CDR3 DNA follows: TGCAGCGTTGAAGGGACAGGCACAGAGACCCAGTACTTC.

This clonotype has just a few counts. The chain is built from TRBV20-1 and TRBJ2-3; the D is unclear. V was clipped by 5 bases and J by 3 bases, with 12 bases between them. Germline CDR1 reads DFQATT; CDR2 reads SNEGSKA (reference sequence). The length of the CDR3 is 13 residues. This chain's CDR3 is CSACRGRTDTQYF. The CDR3 bases are TGCAGTGCTTGCCGTGGCCGTACAGATACGCAGTATTTT.

This clonotype has only a few counts. The CDR3 sequence: CASRLKNRGSDNEQYF. The CDR3 DNA sequence: TGTGCCAGCAGGTTGAAGAACAGGGGATCCGATAACGAGCAGTACTTC. The chain has TRBV6-1 and TRBJ2-7; 7 positions match TRBD1. Unmatched junction bases numbered 16, after V lost 6 bases and J lost 5 bases. CDR1 MNHNS and CDR2 SASEGT come from the germline V gene. This CDR3 has 16 amino acids.

This chain uses TRBV4-3 with TRBJ2-1, with D maybe TRBD1 (6 bases). V lost 2 bases and J 0 bases, leaving 11 bases between the germline ends. Per the germline V gene, CDR1 is LGHNA and CDR2 is YSLEER. The CDR3 contains 16 residues. For the CDR3, the DNA is TGCGCCAGCAGCCAAAATTGGGGGCCCTCCTACAATGAGCAGTTCTTC. Translating gives CASSQNWGPSYNEQFF.

This sequence joins TRBV29-1 and TRBJ2-3; no reliable D call. The length of the CDR3 is 10 residues. Germline CDR1 reads SQVTM; CDR2 reads ANQGSEA. Trimming pared 6 bases from V and 2 bases from J, leaving 3 bases between. The CDR3 DNA is TGCAGCGTCCCCACAGATACGCAGTATTTT. It translates to CSVPTDTQYF.

In its sample, this clonotype was seen many times. This chain connects TRBV27 to TRBJ2-3; the D gene could be TRBD1 or TRBD2 (6 bases each). The CDR3 spans 16 residues. Germline V lookup: CDR1 MNHEY, CDR2 SMNVEV (reference sequence). The V end was cut by 1 base, the J end by 3 bases, with 14 bases between. The CDR3 DNA sequence: TGTGCCAGCAGTTTATTAGGAGGGGGTGGTACAGATACGCAGTATTTT. This codes for CASSLLGGGGTDTQYF.

The genes are TRBV5-1 and TRBJ2-1, with 9 nucleotides matching TRBD2. The trim removed 0 bases at V and 0 bases at J, leaving 7 bases unmatched. Per the germline V gene, CDR1 is SGHRS and CDR2 is YFSETQ. The CDR3 sequence is 18 residues long. CDR3 DNA: TGCGCCAGCAGCTTGGCAGCTAGCGGGGTGAGCTCCTACAATGAGCAGTTCTTC. It is translated as CASSLAASGVSSYNEQFF.

The gene calls are TRBV7-9 and TRBJ1-2; D unresolved. V was clipped by 5 bases and J by 7 bases, with 11 bases between them. CDR1 is SEHNR, CDR2 FQNEAQ, per germline (reference sequence). The CDR3 consists of 12 residues. This CDR3 is CASSPAAGGYTF. In nucleotides, the CDR3 is TGTGCCAGCAGCCCTGCAGCCGGTGGCTACACCTTC.

This rearrangement joins TRBV15 to TRBJ2-5; no clear D gene. Trimming took off 2 bases at V and 6 bases at J, with 19 bases between the two ends. The CDR3 extends over 16 amino acids. Germline CDR1 reads LNHNV; CDR2 reads YYDKDF (reference sequence). CDR3 loop: CATSRSLHSQVQTQYF. The DNA for the CDR3 is TGTGCCACCAGCAGATCCCTACATTCACAAGTTCAGACCCAGTACTTC.

This clonotype was observed a few times. This chain links TRBV11-2 with TRBJ2-5, with 8 bases lining up with TRBD1. Trimming removed 5 bases from V and 5 bases from J; junction bases left unmatched: 10. The CDR3 loop spans 15 amino acids. The germline CDR1 and CDR2 sequences are SGHAT and FQNNGV. CDR3 region: CASSAGTGIWETQYF. CDR3 sequence (DNA): TGTGCCAGCAGCGCCGGGACAGGCATTTGGGAGACCCAGTACTTC.

The table lists this clonotype with many counts. The chain carries TRBV6-2 or TRBV6-3 and TRBJ2-1; D unresolved. Germline V gene lookup returns CDR1 MNHEY and CDR2 SVGEGT. The CDR3 has 17 amino acids. Trimming pared 5 bases from V and 1 base from J, leaving 18 bases between. The CDR3 region has the DNA TGTGCCAGCAGTCTCCCCCAGGAGCGTAATTCCTACAATGAGCAGTTCTTC. Its translation: CASSLPQERNSYNEQFF.

The table lists this clonotype with a few counts. V gene TRBV12-3 or TRBV12-4 combines with J gene TRBJ2-5, with D possibly being TRBD2 (6 bases). This CDR3 has 16 amino acids. V gave up 6 bases and J gave up 2 bases, with 19 bases separating them. CDR3 sequence reads: CASSSPAEGHQETQYF. CDR3 DNA sequence: TGTGCCAGCAGCTCCCCCGCGGAGGGGCATCAAGAGACCCAGTACTTC.

This clonotype occurred once. The chain recombines TRBV14 with TRBJ2-5, with 12 bases identical to TRBD2. CDR1 and CDR2 from the germline V gene are SGHDN and FVKESK. The V and J ends lost 3 bases and 5 bases, in that order; junction bases with no gene match: 4. The length of the CDR3 is 15 residues. As DNA, the CDR3 is TGTGCCAGCAGCCACGGACTAGCGGGGTTCGAGACCCAGTACTTC. Its translation is CASSHGLAGFETQYF.

This chain connects TRBV5-6 to TRBJ1-1; D is ambiguous. Germline V gene sequence: CDR1 SGHDT, CDR2 YYEEEE. The CDR3 extends over 16 amino acids. V dropped 4 bases and J dropped 4 bases, with 20 bases sitting between them. The CDR3 here is CASSQFGGNPSTEAFF. The CDR3 DNA sequence: TGTGCCAGCAGCCAATTTGGAGGGAACCCGAGCACTGAAGCTTTCTTT.